The sequence of this T cell receptor beta chain was determined in a study of CD8+ T cells in alopecia areata. About the study: Once tofacitinib had been taken for 6 to 18 months, 6 months off drug followed. Study conclusions and caveats: Scalp and blood retained many expanded lesional clones during tofacitinib. Higher clonality than in normal scalp was seen in lesional scalp, especially alopecia totalis/universalis. Scalp clonality and expanded CD8+ clones among the top 100 were significantly decreased by tofacitinib.

RNA was isolated and reverse transcribed to cDNA, the sequencing template. Sequenced by immunoSEQ multiplex PCR; TCRdb stores in-frame clones only, minus some. The sample yields under 200,000 clones, about 60% seen once. This clone was detected only a few times. Its antigen is currently unknown. Germline V CDR1 and CDR2: MGHDK, SYGVNS. V was trimmed by 4 bases and J by 1 base, leaving 7 bases between them. This CDR3 is built from 13 residues. The treatment is: oral pan-JAK inhibitor, 5-10 mg twice daily. The genes are TRBV25-1 and TRBJ1-2; no firm D call. The source is a human donor with alopecia areata. The sample here was CD4+ T cells sorted from blood, taken at week 24, from a patient treated with tofacitinib. The DNA for the CDR3 is TGTGCCAGCAGTGGTCTCTTTAACTATGGCTACACCTTC. This encodes CASSGLFNYGYTF.